This entry describes one T cell receptor beta chain. Recruits, aged about 18 to 89 years, lived in 24 US areas. Each recovered donor of Cohort 3 presented with two negative PCRs, clearance, or symptom resolution. Some clones are missing from TCRdb's copy, which holds only in-frame ones; the method was immunoSEQ multiplex PCR. The sample yields some 200,000 clones, around 90% seen once. The data belong to a study of blood T cell repertoires in COVID-19. Study-level information: The analysed material was cDNA or gDNA that came from T cells, B-cell-depleted T cells, or PBMCs.

The CDR3 length is 15 residues. The V gene's germline CDR1 is LNHNV and CDR2 YYDKDF (reference sequence). The ends were cut back, 5 bases at V and 3 bases at J, with 17 bases in the middle. Material for sequencing was PBMCs or T cells enriched from blood (not recorded which). The chain links TRBV15 to TRBJ2-7, with no clear D. The clonotype was recovered from a woman in her 30s who had recovered from COVID-19. This CDR3 is CATSPGSSKLYEQYF. In DNA, the CDR3 is TGTGCCACCAGCCCCGGGTCTTCCAAACTCTACGAGCAGTACTTC.